This TCR beta chain was found in a study of T-cell memory formation after mild COVID-19. Study overall: Most TCR clusters belonged to a single donor.

After 5'RACE with constant-segment primers, TCR alpha and TCR beta cDNA libraries carrying sample barcodes and UMIs were obtained. TCRdb reprocessed the 5' RACE reads via MiXCR and lists one record per CDR3 protein. The table lists 450,000 or so distinct CDR3 sequences, around a quarter of them singletons, with around 12% in the top ten. This clonotype was observed a few times. The CDR3 covers 14 residues. CDR1 is MNHEY, CDR2 SVGAGI, per germline. Between the trimmed V and J ends, which lost 7 bases and 2 bases, there was a span of 13 bases. The rearrangement uses TRBV6-5 and TRBJ2-3; unclear D gene. The TCR comes from an adult woman who had mild COVID-19 (a few samples of this study predate the infection). Cell type and time point are not known. Input material: PBMCs or a T cell subset sorted from them (not recorded which). The CDR3 region has the DNA TGTGCCAGCACCGATAACGGCTACACAGATACGCAGTATTTT. Protein product: CASTDNGYTDTQYF.